This is a list of T cell receptor beta chains from one sample in a study of human versus mouse CDR3 diversity and MHC coevolution. Repertoires were generated with immunoSEQ multiplex PCR, while TCRdb's copy carries only in-frame clones and drops some. The sample carries about 83,000 clones, around 90% recorded once. Sequenced input: naive CD4+ T cells from blood. The receptors were gathered from a person aged 25 to 75 in good health. The CDR3 runs from the conserved cysteine through the conserved F or W. The D gene is left open where the match is weak. Rows give clone size only sometimes, using once, few, many, or a class for an expanded clone.

>-|-|TRBV5-1|TRBJ1-5
TGCGCCAGCAGCTTGGATGGGGGGAAGGATCAGCCCCAGCATTTT
CASSLDGGKDQPQHF
>-|TRBD2|TRBV29-1|TRBJ2-5
TGCAGCGTTGGGGGGGGTGGGGAGACCCAGTACTTC
CSVGGGGETQYF
>-|-|TRBV18|TRBJ2-6
TGTGCCAGCGTTCGCAGCTCTGGGGCCAACGTCCTGACTTTC
CASVRSSGANVLTF
>-|TRBD1|TRBV6-1|TRBJ1-1
TGTGCCAGCAGTGAACTAGCCGGGACAGGGAACACTGAAGCTTTCTTT
CASSELAGTGNTEAFF
>-|-|TRBV7-8|TRBJ2-7
TGTGCCAGCAGCCTCCACACTACCCCCCGCTCCTACGAGCAGTACTTC
CASSLHTTPRSYEQYF
>-|TRBD2|TRBV30|TRBJ2-5
TGTGCCTGGAGTCGGGGGGGCCTGGAGACCCAGTACTTC
CAWSRGGLETQYF
>-|-|TRBV25-1|TRBJ1-1
TGTGCCAGCAGAGAGACTGGGGAAGCTTTCTTT
CASRETGEAFF
>-|TRBD2|TRBV5-4|TRBJ2-7
TGTGCCAGCAGCTTAGGCGGGAGTGTCCTCCTGGAGCAGTACTTC
CASSLGGSVLLEQYF
>once|-|TRBV28|TRBJ1-2
TGTGCCAGCAGTTGGGGGGGGTATGGCTACACCTTC
CASSWGGYGYTF
>-|-|TRBV10-3|TRBJ1-1
TGTGCCGTAACACTGAACATGAACACTAAAGCTTTCTTT
CAVTLNMNTKAFF
>-|-|TRBV28|TRBJ2-7
TGTGCCAGCAGTCCGTATGCCCCCTCGTCGGTGAGACTACGAGAGCAGTACTTC
CASSPYAPSSVRLREQYF
>-|TRBD2|TRBV6-1|TRBJ2-1
TGTGCCAGCAGTGAAACAGCTAGCGGGGGAACACTTAGCTACAATGAGCAGTTCTTC
CASSETASGGTLSYNEQFF
>-|-|TRBV30|TRBJ1-1
TGTGCCTGGAGTGTAGGGAGCTGGCGGGGTGAAGCTTTCTTT
CAWSVGSWRGEAFF
>-|-|TRBV5-1|TRBJ2-7
TGCGCCAGCAGCTTGGGACAGTCAAACTCCTACGAGCAGTACTTC
CASSLGQSNSYEQYF
>-|-|TRBV11-2|TRBJ2-7
TGTGCCAGCAGCTCAACGCTAGGCGACTACGAGCAGTACTTC
CASSSTLGDYEQYF
>-|-|TRBV6-4|TRBJ2-6
TGTGCCAGCAGTGAACTAGCACCGGGAGCCGATAGCTCTGGGGCCAACGTCCTGACTTTC
CASSELAPGADSSGANVLTF
>once|-|TRBV19|TRBJ1-1
TGTGCCAGTAGTCCCAGGGACATACTTAACACTGAAGCTTTCTTT
CASSPRDILNTEAFF
>-|-|TRBV18|TRBJ1-1
TGTGCCAGCTCACCACGCGGCCCCAAACTGAACACTGAAGCTTTCTTT
CASSPRGPKLNTEAFF
>-|-|TRBV18|TRBJ1-1
TGTGCCAGCTCACCTGCAGGGATGAACACTGAAGCTTTCTTT
CASSPAGMNTEAFF
>-|-|TRBV30|TRBJ2-1
TGTGCCTGGTCGAAAAGCAATTTATACAATGAGCAGTTCTTC
CAWSKSNLYNEQFF
>-|-|TRBV2|TRBJ1-2
TGTGCCAGCAGTGAAGCCACGAGTTCCTATGGCTACACCTTC
CASSEATSSYGYTF
>-|TRBD1|TRBV14|TRBJ2-1
TGTGCCAGCAGCCCGCGGGACAGGGGGAACAATGAGCAGTTCTTC
CASSPRDRGNNEQFF
>-|TRBD2|TRBV5-1|TRBJ2-2
TGCGCCAGCGACACGGGACTTCAGGGACTAGCGCAAACCGGGGAGCTGTTTTTT
CASDTGLQGLAQTGELFF
>once|-|TRBV5-1|TRBJ2-2
TGCGCCAGCAGCGTCGACACGTCGACCGGGGAGCTGTTTTTT
CASSVDTSTGELFF
>once|TRBD2|TRBV2|TRBJ2-1
TGTGCCAGCAGTGACTGGACTAGCGGGAGTAATGAGCAGTTCTTC
CASSDWTSGSNEQFF
>few|-|TRBV19|TRBJ1-1
TGTGCCAGTAGTGCGACGGGCACTGAAGCTTTCTTT
CASSATGTEAFF